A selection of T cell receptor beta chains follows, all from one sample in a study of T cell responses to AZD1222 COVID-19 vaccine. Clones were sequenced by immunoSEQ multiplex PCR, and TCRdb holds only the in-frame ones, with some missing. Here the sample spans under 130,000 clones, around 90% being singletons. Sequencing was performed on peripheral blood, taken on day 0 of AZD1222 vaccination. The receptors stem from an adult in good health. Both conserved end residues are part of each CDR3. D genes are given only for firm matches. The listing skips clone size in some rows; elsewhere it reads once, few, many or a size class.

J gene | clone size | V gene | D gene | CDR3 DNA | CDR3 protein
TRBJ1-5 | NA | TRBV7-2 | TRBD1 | TGTGCCAGCAGCGTCCGGACAGGGACCAATCAGCCCCAGCATTTT | CASSVRTGTNQPQHF
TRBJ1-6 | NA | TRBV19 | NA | TGTGCCAGTAGTAAACCCGCCGCAGGGTTTCATTCACCCCTCCACTTT | CASSKPAAGFHSPLHF
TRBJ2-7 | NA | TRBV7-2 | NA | TGTGCCAGCAGCCTGAGGTACGAGCAGTACTTC | CASSLRYEQYF
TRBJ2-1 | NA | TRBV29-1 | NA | TGCAGCGCCGAGGGGGATGAGCAGTTCTTC | CSAEGDEQFF
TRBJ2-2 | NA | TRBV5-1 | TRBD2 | TGCGCCAGCCACGGGGGACTAGTAGTCGGGGAGCTGTTTTTT | CASHGGLVVGELFF
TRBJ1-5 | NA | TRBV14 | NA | TGTGCCAGCGCAGAGGGTCTCGGTCAGCCCCAGCATTTT | CASAEGLGQPQHF
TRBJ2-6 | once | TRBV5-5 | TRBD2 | TGTGCCAGCAGCCGGGGGGACTCTGGGGCCAACGTCCTGACTTTC | CASSRGDSGANVLTF
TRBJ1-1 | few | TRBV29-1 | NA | TGCAGCGCCACCGGACAAGGCAACACTGAAGCTTTCTTT | CSATGQGNTEAFF
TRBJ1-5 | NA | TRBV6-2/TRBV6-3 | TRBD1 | TGTGCCAGCAGTTACCCCGACAGGGCGGTCTATAGCAATCAGCCCCAGCATTTT | CASSYPDRAVYSNQPQHF
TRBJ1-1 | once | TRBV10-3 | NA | TGTGCCATCAGTGAGTCGGATCACGCTGAAGCTTTCTTT | CAISESDHAEAFF